The following is a TCR beta chain sequence with its context. This clone turned up a few times. Its antigen is currently not known. Base quality data are lacking; no much larger clone is found one base away. Positive magnetic bead selection on an AutoMACS was used to isolate CD4+ and CD8+ cells, with flow cytometry used to check purity. Clonal expansions were first screened by flow cytometry with a TCR V beta antibody panel, then characterized by TCRB deep sequencing of sorted CD8+ fractions. Ficoll-Paque PLUS density gradient separation was used to isolate peripheral blood mononuclear cells. Nucleospin Tissue or Tissue XS kits were used to extract DNA from CD4-enriched, CD8-enriched or PBMC samples, and a Qubit 2.0 fluorometer was used for quantification. This entry is derived from a study of somatic mutations in cytotoxic T cells in rheumatoid arthritis (dated by TCRdb to the late 2010s). Background for the entire study: Patient peripheral blood (30 ml EDTA) was drawn right after diagnosis and before any treatment started. Some T-cell populations stained with V beta antibodies were sorted by flow on a FACSAria II or Sony SH800 to nearly 100% purity, with sorted V beta1+ cells additionally subjected to TCRB sequencing. To characterize clonality, the study used TCRB deep sequencing while asking whether somatic mutations are carried by expanded CD8+ T-cell clones in newly diagnosed, untreated rheumatoid arthritis. TCRB deep sequencing was performed for approximately 61 rheumatoid arthritis patients and 20 healthy controls. Patient and control groups had essentially identical median ages.

Results the study describes overall, beyond this receptor: Rheumatoid arthritis patients and age-matched healthy controls did not significantly differ in CD8+ T-cell clonality. Several identical CD8+ TCRB sequences were found in both blood and synovial fluid, and in about an eighth of the roughly 60 patients the largest CD8+ clone exceeded 20% of CD8+ cells. In patients, CD8+ clonality rose with age (Spearman r=0.49), which was not the case in healthy controls. Viral specificity could not be ruled out by absence from virus-specific databases, and the antigen targets of the expanded CD8+ clones remained unknown. The slight TRBV07 underrepresentation in patients was not adjusted for multiple comparisons.

Including the terminal cysteine and phenylalanine, the CDR3 comprises 14 residues. Kept here is only the CDR3 DNA, which spans 42 bases and is read in frame from base 1. The germline V gene supplies CDR1 KGHSH and CDR2 LQKENI. V and J are truncated by 4 bases and 0 bases respectively, leaving an intervening sequence of 10 bases. The immunoSEQ assay was applied to genomic DNA for TCRB CDR3 sequencing. Turning to the authors' computational methods: When patient CD8+ clones exceeding 1% were checked against published virus-specific TCRB sequences, only a few matched. The analyses included only productive TCRB rearrangements. Clonality was calculated as a Shannon entropy-based productive clonality index, and a clone was defined by a unique TCRB CDR3 sequence. Repertoire overlap between two samples was calculated from the template counts of each clone relative to total templates per sample. A correlation with a Spearman r of approximately 0.58 was found between V-gene usage by flow cytometry and V-gene usage by TCRB sequencing. This is the immuneACCESS table as TCRdb keeps it, with only in-frame sequences that have V and J called. A part of the clones is gone; compared with another copy, unresolved V genes explain less than half, and the rest is unexplained. V and J calls and clone size are given by that table; D and trimming were obtained from the DNA. The sample contains 6,500 to 9,000 clones, 75% of them found a single time. Over 35% of the sample belongs to the ten largest clones.

Sequenced material: CD8+ T cells sorted from blood. The chain is encoded by TRBV18 joined to TRBJ2-7, and perhaps TRBD2 as D gene, on 5 matching bases. The clonotype comes from an adult with rheumatoid arthritis. The nucleotides read TGTGCCAGCTCACGGCCGGACTTCTCCTACGAGCAGTACTTC. Translation gives CASSRPDFSYEQYF.